This entry features one T cell receptor (beta chain) sequence. Its antigen is not known. V was clipped by 3 bases and J by 4 bases, with 15 bases between them. The length of the CDR3 is 15 residues. CDR1 is SGHTA and CDR2 is FQGTGA in the germline V gene. The entry originates in a study of cytotoxic CD8 clonotypes in ibrutinib-treated CLL. Study as a whole: Within the patient group, 11 were relapsed/refractory and 15 treatment-naive, and around 18 were IGHV unmutated. An average of around 260,000 productive templates and 80,000 to 95,000 productive rearrangements was obtained per sample.

Produced via immunoSEQ multiplex PCR; TCRdb's table is partial and in-frame only. Of some 300,000 clones listed, about 80% were seen once; the top ten hold over 6.5%. Study outcomes and limitations: Clonality increased at ibrutinib response and stayed stable in sustained remission. At progression, however, it fell back toward baseline. Contraction or stability on treatment was seen for public clonotypes, which were uncommon.

This chain joins TRBV7-3 and TRBJ1-1; weak D call: TRBD1 (5 bases). This specimen consisted of PBMCs, obtained before ibrutinib treatment. This clonotype originated in a human donor with chronic lymphocytic leukemia. The CDR3 loop reads CASSFSGGFSTEAFF. The CDR3 DNA reads TGTGCCAGCAGCTTCTCCGGGGGTTTCAGCACTGAAGCTTTCTTT.